This T cell receptor beta chain was captured by sequencing in a study of post-analysis software for immune sequencing data. Study-level results: The study found TRBV5-6, TRBV5-1 and TRBV20-1 among five TRBV segments more frequent in patients than controls.

Unique-molecular-identifier-tagged TCR beta cDNA libraries were used. In TCRdb, the PCR reads were re-called with MiXCR into one record per CDR3 protein. Among 450,000 or so distinct CDR3 sequences listed, 40% to 55% were seen once. The CDR3 extends over 14 amino acids. Germline V gene lookup returns CDR1 SGHRS and CDR2 YFSETQ. The germline V and J ends were trimmed by 1 base and 1 base, with 8 bases remaining between them. A note on this clonotype: The antigen remains undetermined.

The clonotype comes from a girl aged 10 to 17 with multiple sclerosis. Input material: blood. The J gene is TRBJ1-1, the V gene TRBV5-1; weak D call: TRBD1 (5 bases). The CDR3 sequence: CASSLMQGNTEAFF. The CDR3 DNA follows: TGCGCCAGCAGCTTGATGCAGGGGAACACTGAAGCTTTCTTT.